Each of the 7 T cell receptor beta chains below was sequenced from the same sample in a study of vaccination and CD4 T cells after COVID-19. Once obtained from cultured CD4+ T cells, the DNA was sequenced using the Oncomine TCR Beta short-read assay. TCRdb used MiXCR to reprocess the PCR reads, holding one entry per CDR3 protein. The table lists about 8,600 distinct CDR3 sequences, around half of them singletons. This sample's treatment: approximately 10-day PBMC culture with coronavirus spike peptide pools or control peptides (ViraFEST assay). The collection of CD4+ T cells from the unexposed donor took place before the COVID-19 pandemic (2011-2018). The antigens these receptors bind are not known. The specimen sequenced was CD4+ T cells from blood, cultured in vitro. Every receptor here comes from a human donor in good health.

The chain recombines TRBV12-3 or TRBV12-4 with TRBJ1-2; 7 bases are a match to TRBD1. V was pared by 2 bases and J by 5 bases, with 5 bases of the junction left unmatched. The CDR3 has 14 amino acids. The CDR3 reads CASSLRGTDYGYTF. CDR3 DNA: TGTGCCAGCAGTTTACGCGGGACAGATTATGGCTACACCTTC.

This clonotype was seen a single time. The chain joins TRBV10-2 to TRBJ2-5; TRBD2 agrees at 9 bases. The CDR3 runs to 16 residues. The ends lost 3 bases at V and 1 base at J; junction bases unmatched: 6. Germline loops: CDR1 WSHSY, CDR2 SAAADI. CDR3 in DNA: TGCGCCAGCAGTGATTATGGCGGGAGGGCCCAAGAGACCCAGTACTTC. Its translation is CASSDYGGRAQETQYF.

The rearrangement joins TRBV19 to TRBJ1-1; 7 positions match TRBD1. The CDR3 sequence is 15 residues long. Germline V gene sequence: CDR1 LNHDA, CDR2 SQIVND (reference sequence). V lost 10 bases, J lost 4 bases, and 15 bases stayed unmatched. CDR3 sequence: CATKTGWGTVTEAFF. CDR3 sequence (DNA): TGTGCCACCAAGACAGGGTGGGGAACGGTCACTGAAGCTTTCTTT.

This clonotype was found a few times. The chain carries TRBV6-1 and TRBJ1-2; maybe TRBD1 (6 bases). CDR3 length equals 13 residues. Looked up from germline, CDR1 is MNHNS and CDR2 is SASEGT. Between the trimmed V and J ends, which lost 6 bases and 2 bases, there was a span of 10 bases. The CDR3 is CASSPTGNYGYTF. DNA of the CDR3: TGTGCCAGCAGCCCGACAGGAAACTATGGCTACACCTTC.

This clonotype has more than one count but fewer than ten. The genes are TRBV20-1 and TRBJ1-5; 8 positions match TRBD1. CDR1 and CDR2 (germline): DFQATT, SNEGSKA (reference sequence). Trimming took 3 bases from V and 3 from J; bases not matched to a gene: 7. The CDR3 totals 15 residues. The CDR3 DNA follows: TGCAGTGCTAGTTTCACGACAGGGGCCAATCAGCCCCAGCATTTT. Protein product: CSASFTTGANQPQHF.

In DNA form, the CDR3 reads TGTGCCAGTAGTAGAGACCGGGACGTAAATCAGCCCCAGCATTTT. Translating it yields CASSRDRDVNQPQHF. V and J are TRBV19 and TRBJ1-5; possibly TRBD1 for D (5 bases). Germline CDR1 reads LNHDA; CDR2 reads SQIVND (reference sequence). This CDR3 has 15 residues. The V end was cut by 4 bases, the J end by 4 bases, with 14 bases between.

V is TRBV7-8 and J is TRBJ1-3; D gene unclear. CDR1 and CDR2 from the germline V gene are SGHVS and FQNEAQ. The CDR3 runs 16 residues. The V end was cut by 5 bases, the J end by 7 bases, with 21 bases between. In DNA, the CDR3 is TGTGCCAGCAGCCTCTCTCAAGGACCCCCGGGGAACACCATATATTTT. Translated, it gives CASSLSQGPPGNTIYF.